This T cell receptor beta chain was captured in a study of breast tumors, draining lymph nodes, adjacent tissues. This clonotype was seen at least ten times. Axillary draining lymph nodes of breast cancer patients supplied the node samples. Germline values: CDR1 LNHDA, CDR2 SQIVND (reference sequence). The CDR3 is 13 amino acids. Between the trimmed V and J ends, which lost 6 bases and 8 bases, there was a span of 16 bases. TCRdb redid the calling of the multiplex PCR reads with MiXCR, one entry per CDR3 protein. The sample records 170,000 or so distinct CDR3 sequences, roughly a third being singletons.

V usage is TRBV19 and J usage is TRBJ1-2; tentatively, D is TRBD1 (6 bases). Input material: axillary lymph node tissue. This sequence was found in a female donor with breast cancer. Some clones in this sample may be carry-over from other donors' samples. In DNA form, the CDR3 reads TGTGCCAGTAGCCCCGGGACACAAGGGGGCTACACCTTC. Amino acids: CASSPGTQGGYTF.